The 28 T cell receptor beta chains in this list originate from one sample, sequenced in a study of cytomegalovirus exposure and HLA in healthy donors. The PCR employed 60 Vbeta primers together with 13 Jbeta primers. Profiled with immunoSEQ multiplex PCR; TCRdb holds only in-frame clones, not every one. In the table there are 150,000 to 200,000 clones, approximately 70% of which are singletons. Specimen: PBMCs. The receptors shown here come from a man aged 40-55 years in good health and CMV-seropositive.

CDR3 loop: CASHQGSNQPQHF. CDR3 sequence (DNA): TGTGCCAGTCATCAGGGAAGCAATCAGCCCCAGCATTTT. J is TRBJ1-5 and V is TRBV19; the D gene is possibly TRBD1 (5 bases). V lost 8 bases, J lost 1 base, and 9 bases lay in between. Per germline, CDR1 LNHDA and CDR2 SQIVND (reference sequence). This CDR3 has 13 residues.

V gene TRBV15 combines with J gene TRBJ1-2, with TRBD1 matching over 9 bases. CDR1 and CDR2 (germline): LNHNV, YYDKDF (reference sequence). The CDR3 loop spans 13 amino acids. Trimming removed 5 bases from V and 8 bases from J; junction bases left unmatched: 6. The CDR3 loop reads CATSPRTGVGYTF. The CDR3 DNA reads as TGTGCCACCAGCCCTCGGACAGGGGTGGGCTACACCTTC.

The rearrangement links TRBV15 to TRBJ2-3; a possible D gene is TRBD1 (6 bases). This CDR3 spans 16 amino acids. Trimming stripped 1 base from V and 6 bases from J, with 17 bases between. In germline, CDR1 is LNHNV, CDR2 YYDKDF (reference sequence). Written as DNA, the CDR3 is TGTGCCACCAGCAGAGGCCCAGGGGCCACCCGGGATACGCAGTATTTT. As protein: CATSRGPGATRDTQYF.

This clone was found a few times. This chain links TRBV19 with TRBJ2-3, with 14 nucleotides matching TRBD2. The V gene's germline CDR1 is LNHDA and CDR2 SQIVND (reference sequence). With V trimmed by 5 bases and J by 0 bases, 10 bases remained unmatched. The CDR3 totals 19 residues. For the CDR3, the DNA is TGTGCCAGTAGTCCCGGGACTAGCGGGGGCCTCGTAAGCACAGATACGCAGTATTTT. Encoded protein: CASSPGTSGGLVSTDTQYF.

The gene calls are TRBV5-4 and TRBJ2-1, with D possibly being TRBD2 (5 bases). The CDR3 extends over 16 amino acids. Germline values: CDR1 SGHNT, CDR2 YYREEE (reference sequence). The V gene lost 0 bases and the J gene lost 6 bases, with 16 bases spanning the gap. The CDR3 loop is CASSLDRWRASNEQFF. The DNA of the CDR3 is TGTGCCAGCAGCTTGGATCGTTGGCGGGCATCCAATGAGCAGTTCTTC.

This clone appeared a few times. The chain employs TRBV19 and TRBJ1-4; 7 nucleotides match TRBD1. The CDR3 runs to 13 residues. V was clipped by 5 bases and J by 8 bases; unmatched bases: 5. Germline assignment: CDR1 LNHDA and CDR2 SQIVND (reference sequence). DNA of the CDR3: TGTGCCAGTAGTCGGACAGGTCGGGAAAAACTGTTTTTT. Translating gives CASSRTGREKLFF.

The chain is built from TRBV5-1 and TRBJ1-5, with D tentatively TRBD1 (5 bases). The CDR3 is 15 amino acids. From germline, CDR1 is SGHRS and CDR2 YFSETQ. Trimming cost V 3 bases and J 3 bases, with 13 bases left between them. CDR3 bases: TGCGCCAGCAGCTGGGGTGGGGACTCCAATCAGCCCCAGCATTTT. Residues: CASSWGGDSNQPQHF.

This chain uses TRBV15 with TRBJ1-3; D ambiguous. Between the trimmed V and J ends, which lost 3 bases and 5 bases, there was a span of 11 bases. There are 14 residues in the CDR3. Germline V gene lookup returns CDR1 LNHNV and CDR2 YYDKDF (reference sequence). CDR3 nucleotides: TGTGCCACCAGCAGGAAGGAAGACAGAAACACCATATATTTT. Protein product: CATSRKEDRNTIYF. Based on the CDR3 plus reference TRBV15 and TRBJ1-3, the full variable domain is DAMVIQNPRYQVTQFGKPVTLSCSQTLNHNVMYWYQQKSSQAPKLLFHYYDKDFNNEADTPDNFQSRRPNTSFCFLDIRSPGLGDTAMYLCATSRKEDRNTIYFGEGSWLTVV.

This chain connects TRBV6-1 to TRBJ1-6; 7 bases are shared with TRBD1. Losses at the gene ends were 3 bases for V and 10 bases for J; bases not matched to a gene: 6. This CDR3 spans 14 amino acids. Germline V lookup: CDR1 MNHNS, CDR2 SASEGT. The CDR3 loop reads CASSERTGLSPLHF. CDR3 bases: TGTGCCAGCAGTGAGAGGACAGGCCTCTCACCCCTCCACTTT.

This chain joins TRBV19 and TRBJ2-7; 9 bases agree with TRBD2. The length of the CDR3 is 12 residues. V dropped 6 bases and J dropped 6; count of bases not matched to a gene: 3. Germline values: CDR1 LNHDA, CDR2 SQIVND (reference sequence). Here the CDR3 reads CASSLLAGEQYF. The CDR3 DNA reads as TGTGCCAGTAGCTTACTAGCGGGCGAGCAGTACTTC.

The chain links TRBV29-1 to TRBJ1-1; a weak D match, TRBD1 (6 bases). V was pared by 5 bases and J by 3 bases, with 10 bases between. Germline values: CDR1 SQVTM, CDR2 ANQGSEA. The CDR3 is made up of 12 amino acids. The CDR3 region has the DNA TGCAGCGTTACAGGGACCCACACTGAAGCTTTCTTT. Translated: CSVTGTHTEAFF.

Worth noting for this clone: Other DNA sequences of this sample code for an identical CDR3. The chain couples TRBV4-3 to TRBJ1-2; no firm D call. Trimming took 1 base from V and 2 from J, leaving 14 bases between them. There are 16 residues in the CDR3. CDR1 is LGHNA, CDR2 YSLEER, per germline. CDR3 residues: CASSQGASSPNYGYTF. The CDR3 bases are TGCGCCAGCAGCCAAGGAGCCTCTTCACCCAACTATGGCTACACCTTC.

The rearrangement links TRBV19 to TRBJ1-2, with 9 bases matching TRBD1. Germline V gene lookup returns CDR1 LNHDA and CDR2 SQIVND (reference sequence). Trimming took 3 bases from V and 8 from J; bases not matched to a gene: 10. There are 15 residues in the CDR3. The CDR3 DNA reads as TGTGCCAGTAGTATCCGGGGACAGGGTTTTAACGGCTACACCTTC. Translation gives CASSIRGQGFNGYTF.

The V and J genes are TRBV6-5 and TRBJ1-1; unclear D gene. Germline CDR1 and CDR2: MNHEY and SVGAGI. This CDR3 region has 13 residues. The V gene lost 8 bases and the J gene lost 1 base, with 11 bases spanning the gap. Here the CDR3 DNA reads TGTGCCAGCCTTAGGGAGGGGAACACTGAAGCTTTCTTT. It codes for CASLREGNTEAFF.

This clone was seen only once. The chain joins TRBV5-6 to TRBJ2-7, with 7 bases matching TRBD1. CDR3 size: 13 residues. Germline assignment: CDR1 SGHDT and CDR2 YYEEEE. V lost 4 bases and J lost 6; bases outside the gene matches: 7. CDR3 protein: CASSPGTVREQYF. The DNA for the CDR3 is TGTGCCAGCAGCCCCGGGACAGTTCGCGAGCAGTACTTC.

The J gene is TRBJ2-7, the V gene TRBV6-5; TRBD1 might be the D (5 bases). V lost 6 bases to trimming and J lost 3 bases, with 6 bases between them. The CDR3 consists of 11 residues. Germline values: CDR1 MNHEY, CDR2 SVGAGI. The CDR3, as DNA: TGTGCCAGCAGCGACAGCTACGAGCAGTACTTC. It codes for CASSDSYEQYF.

V gene TRBV30 combines with J gene TRBJ2-7, with a possible D match to TRBD2 (7 bases). Per germline, CDR1 GTSNPN and CDR2 SVGIG (reference sequence). V lost 4 bases to trimming and J lost 12 bases, with 19 bases between them. The length of the CDR3 is 12 residues. CDR3 region: CAWTKRGGGPYF. The CDR3 DNA reads as TGTGCCTGGACCAAAAGGGGGGGAGGTCCGTACTTC.

This chain joins TRBV11-2 and TRBJ2-1, with 13 bases that match TRBD2. This CDR3 has 15 amino acids. Trimming took 4 bases from V and 7 from J; bases not matched to a gene: 4. Per germline, CDR1 SGHAT and CDR2 FQNNGV. CDR3 region: CASSSPGLAGNEQFF. For the CDR3, the DNA is TGTGCCAGCAGCTCGCCGGGACTAGCGGGGAATGAGCAGTTCTTC.

V is TRBV27 and J is TRBJ1-2; 9 bases line up with TRBD1. The CDR3 runs 13 residues. Germline CDR1 and CDR2: MNHEY and SMNVEV (reference sequence). The V and J ends lost 5 bases and 8 bases, in that order; junction bases with no gene match: 6. As DNA, the CDR3 is TGTGCCAGCAGTGCCACAGGGGGCTGGGGCTACACCTTC. Translated, it gives CASSATGGWGYTF.

This clone appeared once. This rearrangement joins TRBV4-3 to TRBJ1-2; 9 bases are a match to TRBD1. In germline, CDR1 is LGHNA, CDR2 YSLEER. The ends lost 0 bases at V and 3 bases at J; junction bases unmatched: 5. This CDR3 is built from 16 residues. The CDR3 DNA follows: TGCGCCAGCAGCCAAGAGGTGGACAGGGGCGACTATGGCTACACCTTC. As protein: CASSQEVDRGDYGYTF.

The chain links TRBV10-3 to TRBJ1-2; 7 positions agree with TRBD1. V shed 4 bases and J 3 bases; nucleotides not matched to a gene: 8. The CDR3 is 15 amino acids. Germline CDR1 reads ENHRY; CDR2 reads SYGVKD. The CDR3 DNA reads as TGTGCCATCAGTGCCTTGGACAGGCGATACTATGGCTACACCTTC. It specifies CAISALDRRYYGYTF.

The genes are TRBV7-3 and TRBJ2-5, with 12 positions matching TRBD2. CDR1 SGHTA and CDR2 FQGTGA come from the germline V gene. CDR3 length: 15 amino acids. The V and J ends lost 5 bases and 5 bases, in that order; junction bases with no gene match: 6. DNA for the CDR3: TGTGCCAGCAGCCGACTAGCGGGGGCCCAGGAGACCCAGTACTTC. Translation gives CASSRLAGAQETQYF.

The rearrangement links TRBV19 to TRBJ2-7; D gene ambiguous. Germline CDR1 and CDR2: LNHDA and SQIVND (reference sequence). The length of the CDR3 is 16 residues. The V gene lost 4 bases and the J gene lost 0 bases, with 16 bases spanning the gap. CDR3: CASSRAPTASSYEQYF. The CDR3 DNA reads as TGTGCCAGTAGTAGGGCGCCTACAGCCAGCTCCTACGAGCAGTACTTC.

This clone has a single count. The chain has TRBV7-9 and TRBJ1-1; the match to TRBD1 covers 9 bases. Trimming took 4 bases from V and 6 from J; bases not matched to a gene: 15. Germline V gives CDR1 SEHNR, CDR2 FQNEAQ (reference sequence). This CDR3 contains 17 residues. The CDR3 reads CASSSSSTQGAGPEAFF. CDR3 DNA: TGTGCCAGCAGCTCGTCTAGTACACAGGGGGCCGGGCCTGAAGCTTTCTTT.

CDR3 nucleotides: TGTGCCAGCAGTTCGGGGGCCGGGGAGCTGTTTTTT. This codes for CASSSGAGELFF. The rearrangement links TRBV6-5 to TRBJ2-2; D may be TRBD2 (6 bases). CDR3 length: 12 residues. Germline CDR1 reads MNHEY; CDR2 reads SVGAGI. V lost 4 bases, J lost 6 bases, and 6 bases lay in between.

This clone was seen a few times. V is TRBV21-1 and J is TRBJ2-7; the table names TRBD2, a call not compared with the DNA. TRBV21-1 is listed as a pseudogene. The CDR3 totals 15 residues. This CDR3 is CASSKVRGGSYEQYF. CDR3 in DNA: TGTGCCAGCAGCAAAGTGAGAGGCGGATCCTACGAGCAGTACTTC.

This chain connects TRBV6-5 to TRBJ1-5, with D unclear. Germline CDR1 MNHEY, CDR2 SVGAGI. This CDR3 has 14 residues. V was clipped by 7 bases and J by 7 bases, with 17 bases between them. As DNA, the CDR3 is TGTGCCAGCAACGGCCCCGGGAAGGGCCAGCCCCAGCATTTT. It codes for CASNGPGKGQPQHF.

The chain joins TRBV4-3 to TRBJ1-2; no definite D call. Trimming left V 0 bases short and J 8 bases short, with 7 bases between. The CDR3 is 12 residues long. CDR1 is LGHNA, CDR2 YSLEER, per germline. CDR3 nucleotide sequence: TGCGCCAGCAGCCAAGAGCGGGGAGGCTACACCTTC. Protein: CASSQERGGYTF.